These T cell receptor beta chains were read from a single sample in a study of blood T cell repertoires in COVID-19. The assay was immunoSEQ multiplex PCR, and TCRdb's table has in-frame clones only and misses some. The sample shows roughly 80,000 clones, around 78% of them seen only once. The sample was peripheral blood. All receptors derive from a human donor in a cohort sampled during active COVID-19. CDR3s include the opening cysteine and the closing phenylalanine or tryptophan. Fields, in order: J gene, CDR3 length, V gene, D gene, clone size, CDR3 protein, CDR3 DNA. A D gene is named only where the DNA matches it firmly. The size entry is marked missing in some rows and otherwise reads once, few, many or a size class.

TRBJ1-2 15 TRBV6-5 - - CASGLRGFTLYGYTF TGTGCCAGCGGACTAAGAGGATTTACCCTCTATGGCTACACCTTC
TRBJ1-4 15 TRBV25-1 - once CASSVRRRGNEKLFF TGTGCCAGCTCAGTTAGACGCAGGGGCAATGAAAAACTGTTTTTT
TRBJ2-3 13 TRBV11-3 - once CASSSNGGETQYF TGTGCCAGCAGCTCCAACGGGGGAGAGACGCAGTATTTT
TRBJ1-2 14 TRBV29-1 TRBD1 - CSVEDDDRADGYTF TGCAGCGTTGAAGATGATGACAGGGCGGATGGCTACACCTTC
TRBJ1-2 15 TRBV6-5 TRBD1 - CASSYGTGSTSGYTF TGTGCCAGCAGTTACGGGACAGGGTCGACTAGCGGCTACACCTTC
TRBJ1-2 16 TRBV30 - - CAWMGAADTVHYGYTF TGTGCCTGGATGGGGGCCGCAGACACGGTGCACTATGGCTACACCTTC
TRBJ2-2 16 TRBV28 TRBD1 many CASILSTGGSTGELFF TGTGCCAGCATCCTCTCGACAGGGGGTAGTACCGGGGAGCTGTTTTTT
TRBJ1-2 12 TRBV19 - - CASSVLYYGYTF TGTGCCAGTAGTGTCTTATACTATGGCTACACCTTC
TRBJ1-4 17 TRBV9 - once CASSPTGGWETNEKLFF TGTGCCAGCAGCCCAACCGGAGGGTGGGAAACTAATGAAAAACTGTTTTTT
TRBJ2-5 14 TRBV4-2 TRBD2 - CASSQETSTETQYF TGTGCCAGCAGCCAGGAGACTAGCACAGAGACCCAGTACTTC
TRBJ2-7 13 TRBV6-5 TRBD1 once CASSFGTGAEQYF TGTGCCAGCAGTTTCGGGACAGGGGCCGAGCAGTACTTC
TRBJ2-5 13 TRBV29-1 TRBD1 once CSVRDRGQETQYF TGCAGCGTCCGGGACAGGGGACAAGAGACCCAGTACTTC
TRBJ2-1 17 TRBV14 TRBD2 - CASSRFPGLGAYNEQFF TGTGCCAGCAGCCGGTTTCCGGGACTAGGGGCCTACAATGAGCAGTTCTTC
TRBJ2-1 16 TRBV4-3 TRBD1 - CASSQDQGTGYNEQFF TGCGCCAGCAGCCAAGATCAGGGGACAGGCTACAATGAGCAGTTCTTC
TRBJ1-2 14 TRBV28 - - CASSFLDKNYGYTF TGTGCCAGCAGTTTTCTGGACAAAAACTATGGCTACACCTTC
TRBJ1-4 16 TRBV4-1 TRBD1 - CASSQDLTGGNEKLFF TGCGCCAGCAGCCAAGATCTAACAGGGGGTAATGAAAAACTGTTTTTT